These T cell receptor beta chains were read from a single sample in a study of cytomegalovirus exposure and HLA in healthy donors. The repertoire was sequenced with immunoSEQ multiplex PCR; TCRdb's copy has only in-frame clones and lacks some. This table has under 150,000 clones, around 87% appearing once. Input material: PBMCs. These receptors were taken from a young woman in good health and CMV-seronegative. The conserved cysteine and the conserved F or W are not part of the CDR3 here.

length	V	CDR3
14	TRBV4-1	ASSQDWDSRGNTIY
10	TRBV2	ASRGTGYEQY
11	TRBV7-9	ASTRSSNYGYT
11	TRBV27	ASSATGVEPQH
16	TRBV7-9	ASSQGLAGALGTDTQY
14	TRBV7-9	ASSGEGGYTTDTQY
11	TRBV7-9	ASSLDRAYGYT
11	TRBV7-9	ASSPWTGDEQF
11	TRBV19	ASGRLADNEQF
12	TRBV7-6	ASSLRGDSQPQH
13	TRBV18	ASSPGQGAVVEQF
13	TRBV10-3	AISDTRRTQETQY
13	TRBV7-2	ASSRGTGRQETQY
15	TRBV6-7	ASSYSLSAVGEGIQY
14	TRBV6-5	ASSYSGRGFYNEQF
13	TRBV11-2	ASSSPLTRRNEQF
12	TRBV5-6	ASSLGTGVYGYT
12	TRBV27	ASTGQGSNTEAF
11	TRBV19	ASSIGQVDGYT
13	TRBV5-1	ASSLQGLISGELF
13	TRBV7-8	ASSSRTSSTGELF
14	TRBV6-1	ASSEGVGGSGNTIY
15	TRBV4-1	ASSQGGRGRNTGELF
14	TRBV4-3	ASSPYGGAPNYGYT
14	TRBV7-2	ASSLFAGDFYNEQF
13	TRBV11-2	ASSLSGSPGNTIY
12	TRBV27	ASSPRTGAGEQF
14	TRBV7-9	ASSSATGALVYGYT
12	TRBV10-3	ATKQGAGNQPQH
13	TRBV27	ASSLGQGFAYEQY
13	TRBV5-4	ASSLAGVFFSEQF
13	TRBV28	ASSLGGGAGNTIY
12	TRBV30	AWRGGRETGELF
14	TRBV5-6	ASSLGDRGGNQPQH
13	TRBV5-4	ASSNSRGPVNEQY
13	TRBV5-1	ASSPRVLVTDTQY
13	TRBV7-3	ASSPQGGGQETQY
16	TRBV2	ASSVPLGQERMNTEAF
10	TRBV27	ATLGTNNEQF
20	TRBV28	ASSSNAIRQGSSRGGANVLT
9	TRBV29-1	SADRDYGYT
10	TRBV28	ASSWGGYGYT
10	TRBV12-1	ASSYCGHGYT
11	TRBV10-3	AISEGAPYEQY
13	TRBV19	ASSVYDRERQPQH
15	TRBV7-3	ASSPTNRGSRYNEQF
12	TRBV4-3	ASSQDHGLYEQY
11	TRBV18	ASSPPSSWEAF
15	TRBV2	ASSEAVYRDTTYEQY
14	TRBV4-3	ASSRLTSGGHNEQF
12	TRBV25-1	ASSGQYPRDEQF
12	TRBV5-4	ASSLYGGRVAKF